The 26 T cell receptor beta chains in this list originate from one sample, sequenced in a study of blood T cell repertoires in COVID-19 (dated by TCRdb to about 2020). Preparation of the library involved the immunoSEQ multiplex PCR assay. TCRdb obtained this table from immuneACCESS and retained in-frame rearrangements with V and J assigned. These tables miss some clones; where compared with another copy, unresolved V genes account for less than half of the shortfall, and the remainder is unexplained. The sample contains under 150,000 clones, less than 85% of them found a single time. The top ten clonotypes cover about 13% of the sample. The specimen sequenced was peripheral blood. The receptors here all came from a human donor in a cohort sampled during active COVID-19.

This clone was counted once. The chain joins TRBV3-1 (or the pseudogene TRBV3-2) to TRBJ2-3, with a possible D match to TRBD2 (5 bases). This CDR3 is built from 12 residues. Trimming took off 8 bases at V and 5 bases at J, with 11 bases between the two ends. CDR1 is LGHDT, CDR2 YNNKEL, per germline (reference sequence). The CDR3 DNA reads TGTGCCAGCGCCACAGAGGGAGATACGCAGTATTTT. It translates to CASATEGDTQYF.

In its sample, this clone was seen once. This chain joins TRBV3-1 (or the pseudogene TRBV3-2) and TRBJ1-5, with 10 positions matching TRBD1. CDR3 size: 16 residues. The V gene end was trimmed by 1 base and the J gene end by 7 bases; junction bases not matched to a gene: 7. Germline loops: CDR1 LGHDT, CDR2 YNNKEL (reference sequence). DNA for the CDR3: TGTGCCAGCAGCCAAGGGGGGACAGGGGCTCGCCAGCCCCAGCATTTT. It translates to CASSQGGTGARQPQHF.

The chain has TRBV7-2 and TRBJ2-1, with 7 nucleotides matching TRBD1. The length of the CDR3 is 16 residues. J gave up 0 bases and V 5 bases, and 7 bases lay outside the gene matches. CDR1 and CDR2 from the germline V gene are SGHTA and FQGNSA. CDR3 amino acids: CASSRLTGVSYNEQFF. The CDR3 nucleotides read TGTGCCAGCAGCAGGCTCACAGGGGTCTCCTACAATGAGCAGTTCTTC.

The chain combines TRBV13 with TRBJ1-3; no clear D gene. The germline V and J ends were trimmed by 5 bases and 0 bases, with 14 bases remaining between them. CDR1 is PRHDT, CDR2 FYEKMQ, per germline (reference sequence). There are 16 residues in the CDR3. The CDR3 loop is CASSPDGPVSGNTIYF. The CDR3 coding sequence is TGTGCCAGCAGCCCCGATGGGCCCGTCTCTGGAAACACCATATATTTT.

In DNA form, the CDR3 reads TGTGCCAGCAGGGGGACTAGCGTGTACAATGAGCAGTTCTTC. It is translated as CASRGTSVYNEQFF. The genes are TRBV6-5 and TRBJ2-1, with 10 bases lining up with TRBD2. V trimming: 6 bases; J trimming: 4 bases; junction bases outside the gene matches: 3. The germline V gene encodes CDR1 MNHEY and CDR2 SVGAGI. There are 14 residues in the CDR3.

V and J are TRBV2 and TRBJ1-5; no reliable D call. Germline values: CDR1 SNHLY, CDR2 FYNNEI. This CDR3 has 13 residues. The V end was cut by 6 bases, the J end by 4 bases, with 10 bases between. CDR3 nucleotides: TGTGCCAGCAGCACGGGGAATAATCAGCCCCAGCATTTT. This translates into CASSTGNNQPQHF. The full variable domain, with the rest looked up from reference TRBV2 and TRBJ1-5, is EPEVTQTPSHQVTQMGQEVILRCVPISNHLYFYWYRQILGQKVEFLVSFYNNEISEKSEIFDDQFSVERPDGSNFTLKIRSTKLEDSAMYFCASSTGNNQPQHFGDGTRLSIL.

A few counts support this clone. The chain carries TRBV7-6 and TRBJ1-6; D is perhaps TRBD1 (6 bases). CDR1 and CDR2 (germline): SGHVS, FNYEAQ. The CDR3 runs 15 residues. Deletions cut 5 bases from V and 5 bases from J, with 13 bases between. The CDR3 sequence is CASSPRQADNSPLHF. In DNA form, the CDR3 reads TGTGCCAGCAGCCCACGACAGGCCGATAATTCACCCCTCCACTTT.

The chain couples TRBV28 to TRBJ2-2; TRBD1 aligns across 9 bases. The CDR3 covers 15 residues. V lost 6 bases to trimming and J lost 4 bases; unmatched junction nucleotides: 6. Germline CDR1 is MDHEN and CDR2 is SYDVKM. CDR3 in DNA: TGTGCCAGCAGCAGAACGACAGGGGGCACCGGGGAGCTGTTTTTT. As protein: CASSRTTGGTGELFF. Full variable domain (remainder filled in from reference TRBV28 and TRBJ2-2): DVKVTQSSRYLVKRTGEKVFLECVQDMDHENMFWYRQDPGLGLRLIYFSYDVKMKEKGDIPEGYSVSREKKERFSLILESASTNQTSMYLCASSRTTGGTGELFFGEGSRLTVL.

In its sample, this clone was seen a few times. This chain uses TRBV5-5 with TRBJ1-6; D may be TRBD1 (5 bases). CDR1 and CDR2 from the germline V gene are SGHKS and YYEKEE (reference sequence). Trimming took off 0 bases at V and 7 bases at J, with 11 bases between the two ends. The CDR3 runs 15 residues. The CDR3 loop reads CASSLGQTSNSPLHF. For the CDR3, the DNA is TGTGCCAGCAGCTTGGGACAGACTTCCAATTCACCCCTCCACTTT.

The chain combines TRBV18 with TRBJ1-5; weak D call: TRBD1 (5 bases). CDR3 length: 14 amino acids. Germline assignment: CDR1 KGHSH and CDR2 LQKENI. Trimming cost V 2 bases and J 4 bases, with 9 bases left between them. The CDR3 nucleotides are TGTGCCAGCTCACCAGGGACTATTAATCAGCCCCAGCATTTT. Protein product: CASSPGTINQPQHF.

The chain carries TRBV11-2 and TRBJ2-1; 8 bases are shared with TRBD2. Germline-derived CDR1 and CDR2 are SGHAT and FQNNGV. Trimming cost V 3 bases and J 1 base; bases outside gene matches: 2. This CDR3 has 15 amino acids. In DNA, the CDR3 is TGTGCCAGCAGCTTCAGCGGGGGTTCCTACAATGAGCAGTTCTTC. Its translation: CASSFSGGSYNEQFF. Drawing the rest from reference TRBV11-2 and TRBJ2-1, the complete variable domain is EAGVAQSPRYKIIEKRQSVAFWCNPISGHATLYWYQQILGQGPKLLIQFQNNGVVDDSQLPKDRFSAERLKGVDSTLKIQPAKLEDSAVYLCASSFSGGSYNEQFFGPGTRLTVL.

This clone was detected only a few times. This may arise from a read error, as a much more abundant clone is one base away. Here the CDR3 DNA reads TGTGCCAGCAGCCTGGGACTAGCGGGGCTCACAGATACGCAGTATTTT. Translation: CASSLGLAGLTDTQYF. V usage is TRBV7-9 and J usage is TRBJ2-3, with TRBD2 identical over 13 bases. This CDR3 is built from 16 residues. Germline V gene data show CDR1 as SEHNR and CDR2 as FQNEAQ (reference sequence). J gave up 2 bases and V 5 bases, and 4 bases lay outside the gene matches.

This chain uses TRBV5-5 with TRBJ2-1; 7 nucleotides agree with TRBD2. Germline loops: CDR1 SGHKS, CDR2 YYEKEE (reference sequence). This CDR3 has 15 residues. V shed 2 bases and J 7 bases; nucleotides not matched to a gene: 9. CDR3 nucleotide sequence: TGTGCCAGCAGCTTCAGTGGCGCGGGGGAGAATGAGCAGTTCTTC. Translation gives CASSFSGAGENEQFF.

This chain links TRBV4-3 with TRBJ1-6, with D perhaps TRBD1 (5 bases). V was pared by 0 bases and J by 10 bases, with 16 bases between. Per the germline V gene, CDR1 is LGHNA and CDR2 is YSLEER. This CDR3 region has 16 residues. The CDR3 DNA reads TGCGCCAGCAGCCAAGATCCAGCCAGGGCAGGGTCACCCCTCCACTTT. It encodes CASSQDPARAGSPLHF.

This chain links TRBV5-1 with TRBJ2-3, with 11 bases that match TRBD2. The J segment lost 5 bases and the V segment lost 1 base, leaving 6 bases of the junction unmatched. The germline gives CDR1 SGHRS, CDR2 YFSETQ. The CDR3 consists of 16 residues. The CDR3 is CASSLLTSGGGDTQYF. The CDR3 DNA reads as TGCGCCAGCAGCTTGCTTACTAGCGGGGGCGGAGATACGCAGTATTTT.

This clone was recorded once. The chain carries TRBV5-1 and TRBJ2-2; D might be TRBD1 (5 bases). The ends were cut back, 2 bases at V and 10 bases at J, with 12 bases in the middle. Looked up from germline, CDR1 is SGHRS and CDR2 is YFSETQ. The CDR3 loop spans 13 amino acids. The CDR3 here is CASSFTGREELFF. In nucleotides, the CDR3 is TGCGCCAGCAGCTTCACAGGTAGAGAGGAGCTGTTTTTT.

The rearrangement joins TRBV3-1 (or the pseudogene TRBV3-2) to TRBJ1-5, with TRBD1 identical over 9 bases. The CDR3 has 16 amino acids. Losses at the gene ends were 0 bases for V and 4 bases for J; bases not matched to a gene: 4. The germline V gene encodes CDR1 LGHDT and CDR2 YNNKEL (reference sequence). CDR3 amino acids: CASSQERGTGNQPQHF. The CDR3 DNA is TGTGCCAGCAGCCAAGAAAGGGGGACAGGGAATCAGCCCCAGCATTTT.

The chain links TRBV11-3 to TRBJ2-4, with D uncertain. Trimming took off 5 bases at V and 5 bases at J, with 13 bases between the two ends. The CDR3 is made up of 14 amino acids. Germline lookup yields CDR1 SGHNT and CDR2 YENEEA. CDR3 nucleotide sequence: TGTGCCAGCAGCCCCGGATCGGGTGAAAACATTCAGTACTTC. Protein product: CASSPGSGENIQYF. The whole variable domain, filled in from reference TRBV11-3 and TRBJ2-4, reads EAGVVQSPRYKIIEKKQPVAFWCNPISGHNTLYWYLQNLGQGPELLIRYENEEAVDDSQLPKDRFSAERLKGVDSTLKIQPAELGDSAVYLCASSPGSGENIQYFGAGTRLSVL.

The rearrangement links TRBV7-2 to TRBJ2-1, with TRBD2 identical over 13 bases. Germline trimming cut 5 bases from V and 7 bases from J; bases unmatched to any gene: 5. There are 15 residues in the CDR3. Germline V gene lookup returns CDR1 SGHTA and CDR2 FQGNSA. The CDR3 is CASSPLAGGPNEQFF. CDR3 sequence (DNA): TGTGCCAGCAGCCCACTAGCGGGGGGGCCTAATGAGCAGTTCTTC.

The chain carries TRBV18 and TRBJ2-7; tentatively, D is TRBD1 (7 bases). V lost 3 bases to trimming and J lost 8 bases, with 17 bases between them. The CDR3 is 14 amino acids. Per germline, CDR1 KGHSH and CDR2 LQKENI. In DNA form, the CDR3 reads TGTGCCAGCTCACCCACAGGGGAGGTTGTAAAGCAGTACTTC. As protein: CASSPTGEVVKQYF.

The chain is built from TRBV28 and TRBJ2-7; TRBD2 matches 10 bases. Per the germline V gene, CDR1 is MDHEN and CDR2 is SYDVKM. V lost 6 bases, J lost 1 base, and 3 bases stayed unmatched. The CDR3 is made up of 14 amino acids. CDR3 loop: CASRASGGSYEQYF. The CDR3 nucleotides read TGTGCCAGCAGGGCTAGCGGGGGATCCTACGAGCAGTACTTC. The variable domain in full, with the rest retrieved from reference TRBV28 and TRBJ2-7, is DVKVTQSSRYLVKRTGEKVFLECVQDMDHENMFWYRQDPGLGLRLIYFSYDVKMKEKGDIPEGYSVSREKKERFSLILESASTNQTSMYLCASRASGGSYEQYFGPGTRLTVT.

A single count supports this clone. Sequence at one end of the junction differs from germline and may be a read error. V and J are TRBV27 and TRBJ2-1, with TRBD1 identical over 7 bases. CDR1 and CDR2 from the germline V gene are MNHEY and SMNVEV (reference sequence). The CDR3 length is 12 residues. The CDR3 sequence: CASSFPDRERIF. CDR3 sequence (DNA): TGTGCCAGCAGTTTCCCTGACAGGGAGCGGATCTTC.

The chain couples TRBV2 to TRBJ2-7; tentative D call: TRBD1 (6 bases). This CDR3 spans 14 amino acids. Germline CDR1 SNHLY, CDR2 FYNNEI. V dropped 2 bases and J dropped 4 bases, with 12 bases sitting between them. This chain's CDR3 is CASSESTGIYEQYF. CDR3 nucleotides: TGTGCCAGCAGTGAAAGCACAGGGATTTACGAGCAGTACTTC.

This rearrangement joins TRBV4-3 to TRBJ1-2, with 9 bases fitting TRBD1. Trimming at V came to 4 bases and at J to 4 bases, leaving 4 bases not matched to a gene. The CDR3 length is 14 residues. Per the germline V gene, CDR1 is LGHNA and CDR2 is YSLEER. DNA of the CDR3: TGCGCCAGCAGCCCCACGGACAGGGGCTATGGCTACACCTTC. Protein sequence: CASSPTDRGYGYTF.

This chain uses TRBV6-5 with TRBJ1-4; D unclear. In germline, CDR1 is MNHEY, CDR2 SVGAGI. V was trimmed by 3 bases and J by 8 bases, leaving 13 bases between them. This CDR3 has 14 residues. DNA of the CDR3: TGTGCCAGCAGTTATGGACTCGGCCAGGAAAAACTGTTTTTT. Translated: CASSYGLGQEKLFF.

This chain links TRBV3-1 (or the pseudogene TRBV3-2) with TRBJ2-3; 12 bases match TRBD2. V shed 3 bases and J 6 bases; nucleotides not matched to a gene: 4. Germline CDR1 LGHDT, CDR2 YNNKEL (reference sequence). The CDR3 is 15 amino acids. CDR3 in DNA: TGTGCCAGCAGCCAGGCTAGCGGGGGGGCGGATACGCAGTATTTT. Its protein product is CASSQASGGADTQYF.